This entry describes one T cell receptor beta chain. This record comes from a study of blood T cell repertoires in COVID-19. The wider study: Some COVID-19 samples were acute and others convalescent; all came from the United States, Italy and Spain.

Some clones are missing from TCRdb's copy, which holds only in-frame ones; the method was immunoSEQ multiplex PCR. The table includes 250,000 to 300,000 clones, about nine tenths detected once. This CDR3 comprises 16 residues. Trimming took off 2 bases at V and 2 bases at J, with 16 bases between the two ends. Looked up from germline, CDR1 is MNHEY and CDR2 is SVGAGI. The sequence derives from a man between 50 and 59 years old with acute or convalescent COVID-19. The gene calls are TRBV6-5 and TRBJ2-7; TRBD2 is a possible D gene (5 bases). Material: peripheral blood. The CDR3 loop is CASSYGPSGRAYEQYF. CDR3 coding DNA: TGTGCCAGCAGTTACGGCCCGAGCGGCCGCGCCTACGAGCAGTACTTC.